The 26 T cell receptor beta chains in this list originate from one sample, sequenced in a study of long-term antiretroviral therapy in people with HIV. Sequencing used immunoSEQ v3.0 at survey level. The protocol was immunoSEQ multiplex PCR, while the TCRdb copy is restricted to in-frame clones and leaves out a portion. The sample lists 25,000 to 35,000 clones, about 90% occurring once. The starting material was unsorted PBMCs, obtained 1.8 years after starting antiretroviral therapy. Source of these receptors: a woman under 30 with HIV.

This chain uses TRBV18 with TRBJ2-2; 11 nucleotides align to TRBD2. Germline V gene lookup returns CDR1 KGHSH and CDR2 LQKENI. The CDR3 totals 15 residues. V was clipped by 4 bases and J by 5 bases; unmatched bases: 3. Here the CDR3 reads CASSRLAGGTGELFF. The DNA of the CDR3 is TGTGCCAGCTCACGCCTAGCGGGAGGTACCGGGGAGCTGTTTTTT.

The V gene is TRBV9, the J gene TRBJ2-5; the D gene is possibly TRBD2 (6 bases). This CDR3 has 14 residues. Germline V CDR1 and CDR2: SGDLS, YYNGEE. V was trimmed by 4 bases and J by 2 bases, leaving 12 bases between them. The CDR3 reads CASSSRGGQETQYF. The CDR3 nucleotides are TGTGCCAGCAGCTCCCGTGGAGGGCAAGAGACCCAGTACTTC.

J is TRBJ2-2 and V is TRBV23-1; no clear D. TRBV23-1 is flagged as an ORF with uncertain function. This CDR3 is built from 11 residues. V was cut by 7 bases and J by 5 bases, with 5 bases left in between. The CDR3 DNA sequence: TGCGCCAGCAAGGATACCGGGGAGCTGTTTTTT. Its protein is CASKDTGELFF.

The V and J genes are TRBV27 and TRBJ2-3, with D possibly matching TRBD2 (6 bases). CDR1 MNHEY and CDR2 SMNVEV come from the germline V gene (reference sequence). V lost 5 bases and J lost 0, with 18 bases in between. The CDR3 is 17 amino acids. Here the CDR3 reads CASSTMPREISTDTQYF. DNA for the CDR3: TGTGCCAGCAGTACAATGCCGCGGGAAATCAGCACAGATACGCAGTATTTT.

This sequence joins TRBV27 and TRBJ2-7, with D possibly TRBD2 on 5 matching bases. V was shortened by 8 bases and J by 4 bases, with 9 bases between the two germline ends. The CDR3 runs to 11 residues. The germline gives CDR1 MNHEY, CDR2 SMNVEV (reference sequence). DNA for the CDR3: TGTGCCAGCGGCGGGTCATACGAGCAGTACTTC. Protein sequence: CASGGSYEQYF.

The chain links TRBV10-3 to TRBJ2-1; D unclear. Germline CDR1 reads ENHRY; CDR2 reads SYGVKD. V was pared by 8 bases and J by 0 bases, with 8 bases between. The CDR3 contains 13 residues. The CDR3 sequence is CAISESSYNEQFF. In DNA, the CDR3 is TGTGCCATCTCAGAAAGCTCCTACAATGAGCAGTTCTTC.

The chain recombines TRBV6-5 with TRBJ1-3; D is uncertain. Germline CDR1 reads MNHEY; CDR2 reads SVGAGI. The CDR3 covers 14 residues. Deletions cut 6 bases from V and 3 bases from J, with 12 bases between. In DNA, the CDR3 is TGTGCCAGCAGGAAGGACCTGGGTGGAAACACCATATATTTT. Translation gives CASRKDLGGNTIYF.

The rearrangement joins TRBV28 to TRBJ2-3; 11 bases fit TRBD2. CDR3 length: 16 amino acids. With V trimmed by 5 bases and J by 3 bases, 7 bases remained unmatched. Germline loops: CDR1 MDHEN, CDR2 SYDVKM. The CDR3 coding sequence is TGTGCCAGCAGTGATCTAGCGGGGGGAGGGACAGATACGCAGTATTTT. The encoded protein is CASSDLAGGGTDTQYF.

The chain joins TRBV29-1 to TRBJ2-7, with 9 bases that match TRBD1. The CDR3 runs to 13 residues. CDR1 is SQVTM, CDR2 ANQGSEA, per germline. V gave up 5 bases and J gave up 2 bases; unmatched junction bases: 4. DNA of the CDR3: TGCAGCGTTCGATGGACAGGGGCCTACGAGCAGTACTTC. It codes for CSVRWTGAYEQYF.

A remark on this clone: The CDR3 does not end in the conserved phenylalanine or tryptophan, so this is likely a read error. No DNA is shown, since the ends of the CDR3 on it are uncertain; the CDR3 is the one TCRdb lists. This chain connects TRBV7-9 to TRBJ1-1; the table assigns TRBD1, which was not confirmed against the DNA. From germline, CDR1 is SEHNR and CDR2 FQNEAQ (reference sequence). The CDR3 is 12 amino acids long, termini counted. CDR3 amino acids: CASSLAPGGASI.

CDR3 in DNA: TGTGCCAGAAGCCAAGACACCTCCGGGACAGGGGGAAAGCAGCCCCAGCATTTT. This translates into CARSQDTSGTGGKQPQHF. V usage is TRBV5-3 and J usage is TRBJ1-5, with 11 bases identical to TRBD1. TRBV5-3 is annotated as an ORF whose role is uncertain. With V trimmed by 4 bases and J by 7 bases, 16 bases remained unmatched. This CDR3 has 18 residues.

The V gene is TRBV4-3, the J gene TRBJ2-3, with D perhaps TRBD1 (5 bases). The CDR3 has 15 amino acids. V was cut by 0 bases and J by 6 bases, with 13 bases left in between. The germline CDR1 and CDR2 sequences are LGHNA and YSLEER. CDR3 region: CASSQDRAKADTQYF. For the CDR3, the DNA is TGCGCCAGCAGCCAAGACAGGGCGAAGGCTGATACGCAGTATTTT.

This clone has just one count. The gene calls are TRBV19 and TRBJ2-7, with D possibly matching TRBD1 (6 bases). The germline V gene has CDR1 LNHDA and CDR2 SQIVND (reference sequence). Trimming took off 7 bases at V and 4 bases at J, with 20 bases between the two ends. The CDR3 is 15 amino acids. In DNA form, the CDR3 reads TGTGCCAGTACGGGCGCAGCAGGGGAAGGATACGAGCAGTACTTC. As protein: CASTGAAGEGYEQYF. Full variable domain (outside the CDR3, taken from reference TRBV19 and TRBJ2-7): DGGITQSPKYLFRKEGQNVTLSCEQNLNHDAMYWYRQDPGQGLRLIYYSQIVNDFQKGDIAEGYSVSREKKESFPLTVTSAQKNPTAFYLCASTGAAGEGYEQYFGPGTRLTVT.

The chain is built from TRBV21-1 and TRBJ2-2; the table names TRBD1, a call not compared with the DNA. TRBV21-1 is an annotated pseudogene. The CDR3 length is 20 residues. CDR3 region: CASSKVAGIGSDIVTGELFF. The CDR3, as DNA: TGTGCCAGCAGCAAAGTGGCAGGGATAGGGTCCGACATCGTCACCGGGGAGCTGTTTTTT.

The rearrangement uses TRBV4-3 and TRBJ2-5; perhaps TRBD1 as D (5 bases). The CDR3 loop spans 17 amino acids. Germline values: CDR1 LGHNA, CDR2 YSLEER. V was trimmed by 0 bases and J by 0 bases, leaving 14 bases between them. The DNA of the CDR3 is TGCGCCAGCAGCCAAGAGGTAGGGGCACCTTACCAAGAGACCCAGTACTTC. Translating it yields CASSQEVGAPYQETQYF.

The chain carries TRBV5-4 and TRBJ2-7; TRBD1 aligns across 9 bases. Germline V gene data show CDR1 as SGHNT and CDR2 as YYREEE (reference sequence). The CDR3 consists of 18 residues. With 3 bases clipped from V and 4 bases from J, the junction kept 17 bases outside the gene matches. The CDR3 region has the DNA TGTGCCAGCAGCTCGCCTTACTCCGGGACAGGGATTCTATACGAGCAGTACTTC. It is translated as CASSSPYSGTGILYEQYF. The full variable domain, completed using reference TRBV5-4 and TRBJ2-7, is ETGVTQSPTHLIKTRGQQVTLRCSSQSGHNTVSWYQQALGQGPQFIFQYYREEENGRGNFPPRFSGLQFPNYSSELNVNALELDDSALYLCASSSPYSGTGILYEQYFGPGTRLTVT.

The chain links TRBV4-2 to TRBJ2-1, with D unresolved. This CDR3 comprises 16 residues. Germline lookup yields CDR1 LGHNA and CDR2 YNFKEQ. The V gene lost 1 base and the J gene lost 3 bases, with 13 bases spanning the gap. CDR3 sequence: CASSQAEIMGYNEQFF. For the CDR3, the DNA is TGTGCCAGCAGCCAAGCGGAGATCATGGGCTACAATGAGCAGTTCTTC.

The chain joins TRBV13 to TRBJ2-7; TRBD2 might be the D (5 bases). The CDR3 runs to 13 residues. The V gene's germline CDR1 is PRHDT and CDR2 FYEKMQ (reference sequence). V lost 4 bases to trimming and J lost 5 bases, with 12 bases between them. As DNA, the CDR3 is TGTGCCAGCAGCTCGCTAGCAGCCAACGAGCAGTACTTC. Translation: CASSSLAANEQYF.

The chain carries TRBV7-9 and TRBJ2-6; D call uncertain. CDR1 is SEHNR and CDR2 is FQNEAQ in the germline V gene (reference sequence). The CDR3 sequence is 14 residues long. V lost 2 bases, J lost 0 bases, and 2 bases lay in between. This CDR3 reads CASSLSSGANVLTF. DNA of the CDR3: TGTGCCAGCAGCTTAAGCTCTGGGGCCAACGTCCTGACTTTC.

The J gene is TRBJ1-1, the V gene TRBV19, with D tentatively TRBD1 (5 bases). Germline CDR1 LNHDA, CDR2 SQIVND (reference sequence). V was clipped by 6 bases and J by 7 bases, with 24 bases between them. This CDR3 contains 16 residues. CDR3 sequence reads: CASRSSELGPIGEAFF. In DNA form, the CDR3 reads TGTGCCAGTAGGTCATCTGAGTTGGGGCCGATCGGTGAAGCTTTCTTT.

This chain connects TRBV28 to TRBJ2-1; no firm D call. CDR1 is MDHEN and CDR2 is SYDVKM in the germline V gene. Trimming took off 6 bases at V and 12 bases at J, with 24 bases between the two ends. The CDR3 loop spans 15 amino acids. The CDR3: CASRAPYRAIHGQFF. The CDR3 coding sequence is TGTGCCAGCAGAGCTCCCTATAGGGCCATCCATGGGCAGTTCTTC.

The gene calls are TRBV9 and TRBJ2-1; D perhaps matches TRBD2 (6 bases). V lost 4 bases, J lost 5 bases, and 16 bases lay in between. Germline CDR1 SGDLS, CDR2 YYNGEE. The CDR3 sequence is 15 residues long. CDR3 protein: CASSPAGRSHNEQFF. CDR3 sequence (DNA): TGTGCCAGCAGCCCCGCGGGACGCAGCCACAATGAGCAGTTCTTC. Full variable domain (remainder filled in from reference TRBV9 and TRBJ2-1): DSGVTQTPKHLITATGQRVTLRCSPRSGDLSVYWYQQSLDQGLQFLIQYYNGEERAKGNILERFSAQQFPDLHSELNLSSLELGDSALYFCASSPAGRSHNEQFFGPGTRLTVL.

The chain is built from TRBV6-6 and TRBJ2-1; perhaps D is TRBD1 or TRBD2 (6 bases each). CDR1 and CDR2 from the germline V gene are MNHNY and SVGAGI (reference sequence). V was cut by 6 bases and J by 12 bases, with 12 bases left in between. This CDR3 spans 11 amino acids. CDR3 nucleotides: TGTGCCAGCAGGCAGGGGACTCTGCAGTTCTTC. It encodes CASRQGTLQFF.

The chain couples TRBV4-1 to TRBJ1-2; 8 positions agree with TRBD1. CDR3 length: 17 residues. In germline, CDR1 is MGHRA, CDR2 YSYEKL. Germline trimming cut 3 bases from V and 5 bases from J; bases unmatched to any gene: 14. This chain's CDR3 is CASSHIVPKGQGYGYTF. The CDR3 coding sequence is TGCGCCAGCAGCCACATTGTCCCTAAAGGACAGGGATATGGCTACACCTTC.

This clone was seen a single time. This rearrangement joins TRBV28 to TRBJ1-2, with D unclear. V was pared by 6 bases and J by 8 bases, with 19 bases between. CDR3 length: 14 amino acids. Germline values: CDR1 MDHEN, CDR2 SYDVKM. CDR3 in amino acids: CASRVGGLMEGYTF. The CDR3 region has the DNA TGTGCCAGCAGAGTCGGAGGGTTGATGGAAGGCTACACCTTC.

The rearrangement links TRBV5-6 to TRBJ1-2; D is unclear. CDR1 and CDR2 (germline): SGHDT, YYEEEE. V gave up 1 base and J gave up 3 bases, with 7 bases separating them. The CDR3 covers 13 residues. CDR3: CASSLSPDYGYTF. DNA for the CDR3: TGTGCCAGCAGCTTGTCCCCGGACTATGGCTACACCTTC.